The 14 T cell receptor beta chains in this list originate from one sample, sequenced in a study of T cell responses to AZD1222 COVID-19 vaccine. Generated by immunoSEQ multiplex PCR, the TCRdb table keeps only in-frame clones and is missing some. The repertoire includes 80,000 to 130,000 clones, 87% of them detected once, and about 3% sits in the top ten. Sequences were derived from peripheral blood, sampled on day 0 of AZD1222 vaccination. Source of these receptors: an adult in good health.

The V call is TRBV19, the J call TRBJ1-4; the match to TRBD1 covers 9 bases. V gave up 4 bases and J gave up 7 bases; unmatched junction bases: 4. CDR3 length: 14 amino acids. CDR1 and CDR2 (germline): LNHDA, SQIVND (reference sequence). CDR3 residues: CASSTTGGGEKLFF. In DNA form, the CDR3 reads TGTGCCAGTAGTACAACAGGGGGCGGTGAAAAACTGTTTTTT.

This rearrangement joins TRBV5-1 to TRBJ1-1, with 9 bases identical to TRBD1. The CDR3 extends over 15 amino acids. The J segment lost 6 bases and the V segment lost 3 bases, leaving 9 bases of the junction unmatched. Germline V lookup: CDR1 SGHRS, CDR2 YFSETQ. DNA for the CDR3: TGCGCCAGCAGCTGGGGACAGGGAAGGTTGGCTGAAGCTTTCTTT. Its translation: CASSWGQGRLAEAFF.

This clone was picked up one time. This chain links TRBV4-2 with TRBJ2-2; either TRBD1 or TRBD2 may supply D (5 bases each). V lost 1 base and J lost 7, with 13 bases in between. Germline CDR1 LGHNA, CDR2 YNFKEQ. There are 15 residues in the CDR3. The CDR3 sequence: CASSQGGAGGGELFF. CDR3 DNA: TGTGCCAGCAGCCAAGGAGGGGCCGGCGGCGGGGAGCTGTTTTTT.

The genes are TRBV6-5 and TRBJ2-1; weak D call: TRBD1 (5 bases). Trimming took 10 bases from V and 4 from J, leaving 14 bases between them. The length of the CDR3 is 13 residues. Germline loops: CDR1 MNHEY, CDR2 SVGAGI. In nucleotides, the CDR3 is TGTGCCACTTCAAGGGGAACATACAATGAGCAGTTCTTC. Translated: CATSRGTYNEQFF.

The chain uses TRBV2 and TRBJ1-5, with D unresolved. CDR3 length: 15 residues. Trimming took 1 base from V and 0 from J, leaving 7 bases between them. Germline loops: CDR1 SNHLY, CDR2 FYNNEI. The CDR3 is CASSEGRGSNQPQHF. CDR3 DNA: TGTGCCAGCAGTGAAGGCAGAGGTAGCAATCAGCCCCAGCATTTT.

The V and J genes are TRBV6-2 or TRBV6-3 and TRBJ1-1; a possible D gene is TRBD1 (5 bases). V lost 2 bases and J lost 5, with 9 bases in between. There are 13 residues in the CDR3. Germline V gene lookup returns CDR1 MNHEY and CDR2 SVGEGT. Written as DNA, the CDR3 is TGTGCCAGCAGTTACACAGGCGAGACTGAAGCTTTCTTT. Its protein product is CASSYTGETEAFF.

This chain connects TRBV19 to TRBJ2-7, with TRBD2 matching 7 bases. Germline V gives CDR1 LNHDA, CDR2 SQIVND (reference sequence). V trimming: 0 bases; J trimming: 0 bases; junction bases outside the gene matches: 2. This CDR3 has 15 residues. The CDR3 loop is CASSIDAGDSYEQYF. The CDR3 DNA follows: TGTGCCAGTAGTATAGATGCGGGGGACTCCTACGAGCAGTACTTC.

The chain recombines TRBV10-3 with TRBJ1-3, with 12 bases aligning to TRBD1. V dropped 6 bases and J dropped 0; count of bases not matched to a gene: 9. This CDR3 has 18 amino acids. Germline CDR1 ENHRY, CDR2 SYGVKD. Here the CDR3 DNA reads TGTGCCATCAGGCCGGGACAGGGGGCGTTGCGCTCTGGAAACACCATATATTTT. This encodes CAIRPGQGALRSGNTIYF.

The rearrangement joins TRBV27 to TRBJ1-1, with a possible D match to TRBD1 (5 bases). The CDR3 length is 13 residues. V lost 0 bases, J lost 5 bases, and 7 bases lay in between. Per germline, CDR1 MNHEY and CDR2 SMNVEV (reference sequence). The CDR3 is CASSLSGVTEAFF. The CDR3 DNA reads TGTGCCAGCAGTTTATCGGGGGTAACTGAAGCTTTCTTT.

The chain couples TRBV4-1 to TRBJ1-2; 9 nucleotides agree with TRBD1. CDR1 and CDR2 (germline): MGHRA, YSYEKL. This CDR3 has 14 amino acids. The V gene end was trimmed by 5 bases and the J gene end by 8 bases; junction bases not matched to a gene: 9. CDR3 nucleotides: TGCGCCAGCAGCTCGCCGGGACAGGGAACAGGCTACACCTTC. Translation gives CASSSPGQGTGYTF.

This clone came up once. V is TRBV30 and J is TRBJ1-1; D unresolved. CDR3 length: 12 residues. Between the trimmed V and J ends, which lost 4 bases and 3 bases, there was a span of 9 bases. The germline V gene has CDR1 GTSNPN and CDR2 SVGIG (reference sequence). CDR3 amino acids: CAWTFSDTEAFF. The CDR3 DNA is TGTGCCTGGACCTTTTCGGACACTGAAGCTTTCTTT.

The V gene is TRBV3-1 (or the pseudogene TRBV3-2), the J gene TRBJ1-1; 10 bases match TRBD1. The ends lost 3 bases at V and 1 base at J; junction bases unmatched: 5. The CDR3 runs 16 residues. Per germline, CDR1 LGHDT and CDR2 YNNKEL (reference sequence). The CDR3 nucleotides read TGTGCCAGCAGCCACAAGACAGGGGGCGCGAACACTGAAGCTTTCTTT. Its protein product is CASSHKTGGANTEAFF.

The chain has TRBV6-2 or TRBV6-3 and TRBJ2-1, with D perhaps matching TRBD1 (5 bases). Per germline, CDR1 MNHEY and CDR2 SVGEGT. V was cut by 0 bases and J by 12 bases, with 15 bases left in between. The CDR3 runs to 14 residues. The CDR3 DNA is TGTGCCAGCAGTTACTCCAGGGTATCACTTGGGCAGTTCTTC. Residues: CASSYSRVSLGQFF.

The chain combines TRBV27 with TRBJ1-2; D gene unclear. Trimming took 1 base from V and 4 from J, leaving 10 bases between them. Germline CDR1 and CDR2: MNHEY and SMNVEV (reference sequence). This CDR3 is built from 14 residues. The CDR3 reads CASSLLGLGYGYTF. The CDR3 DNA follows: TGTGCCAGCAGTTTATTAGGGTTGGGCTATGGCTACACCTTC.